The 14 T cell receptor beta chains in this list originate from one sample, sequenced in a study of T cell changes during pregnancy in multiple sclerosis. The repertoire was sequenced with immunoSEQ multiplex PCR; TCRdb's copy has only in-frame clones and lacks some. The sample includes 50,000 or so clones, approximately 92% seen only once; the top ten take 1% to 1.5%. The sequences come from peripheral blood, collected after pregnancy. These receptors originate from a female donor in good health, enrolled as a control in a pregnancy study.

The V gene is TRBV28, the J gene TRBJ1-1, with D tentatively TRBD1 (6 bases). The V end lost 6 bases, the J end lost 0 bases, and 14 bases lay between the germline ends. Germline V gene sequence: CDR1 MDHEN, CDR2 SYDVKM. The CDR3 covers 15 residues. CDR3 sequence reads: CASRGGLMVNTEAFF. The DNA for the CDR3 is TGTGCCAGCAGAGGGGGTCTGATGGTGAACACTGAAGCTTTCTTT.

This chain connects TRBV4-3 to TRBJ2-1, with 10 bases matching TRBD2. The ends lost 1 base at V and 13 bases at J; junction bases unmatched: 13. The CDR3 spans 16 residues. CDR1 is LGHNA, CDR2 YSLEER, per germline. CDR3 sequence reads: CASSQAASGSSLEQFF. CDR3 DNA: TGCGCCAGCAGCCAAGCGGCTAGCGGGAGTAGTTTAGAACAGTTCTTC.

This clone came up once. The chain recombines TRBV25-1 with TRBJ2-2, with 8 bases matching TRBD2. CDR3 length: 15 amino acids. The V and J ends lost 3 bases and 4 bases, in that order; junction bases with no gene match: 4. CDR1 is MGHDK and CDR2 is SYGVNS in the germline V gene. CDR3 protein: CASSEAGGRTGELFF. In DNA form, the CDR3 reads TGTGCCAGCAGTGAGGCGGGGGGCCGCACCGGGGAGCTGTTTTTT.

DNA of the CDR3: TGTGCCAGTAGTATAGGGGGGAAAGGGAGGACAGGGGCCCTCGTTGCGCAGTATTTT. This sequence encodes CASSIGGKGRTGALVAQYF. This chain connects TRBV19 to TRBJ2-3, with 9 bases matching TRBD1. The CDR3 has 19 amino acids. Trimming removed 1 base from V and 10 bases from J; junction bases left unmatched: 21. CDR1 is LNHDA and CDR2 is SQIVND in the germline V gene (reference sequence).

This clone was picked up a small number of times. The CDR3 sequence: CASILRGRSGGAYEQYF. The CDR3 DNA is TGTGCCAGCATCCTGCGGGGTAGGAGCGGGGGGGCATACGAGCAGTACTTC. The chain recombines TRBV7-8 with TRBJ2-7; 10 bases are a match to TRBD2. With 7 bases clipped from V and 4 bases from J, the junction kept 16 bases outside the gene matches. The CDR3 covers 17 residues. CDR1 is SGHVS, CDR2 FQNEAQ, per germline.

The genes are TRBV10-3 and TRBJ2-2; the D is unclear. CDR1 is ENHRY, CDR2 SYGVKD, per germline. Trimming stripped 2 bases from V and 2 bases from J, with 6 bases between. The CDR3 sequence is 14 residues long. The CDR3, as DNA: TGTGCCATCAGTGAGGCGAGAAACACCGGGGAGCTGTTTTTT. It translates to CAISEARNTGELFF.

The genes are TRBV6-5 and TRBJ1-2; TRBD1 aligns across 10 bases. Germline loops: CDR1 MNHEY, CDR2 SVGAGI. The V gene end was trimmed by 2 bases and the J gene end by 8 bases; junction bases not matched to a gene: 5. The CDR3 sequence is 14 residues long. The CDR3 protein is CASSYDRGQGGYTF. The CDR3 nucleotides are TGTGCCAGCAGTTACGACAGGGGGCAAGGCGGCTACACCTTC.

The genes are TRBV5-1 and TRBJ2-1, with 9 bases lining up with TRBD1. This CDR3 spans 15 amino acids. V lost 2 bases to trimming and J lost 9 bases; unmatched junction nucleotides: 9. Germline CDR1 is SGHRS and CDR2 is YFSETQ. In nucleotides, the CDR3 is TGCGCCAGCAGCTTTACAGGGGGCACTAGGGGTGAGCAGTTCTTC. Translation: CASSFTGGTRGEQFF.

The rearrangement joins TRBV7-2 to TRBJ1-5; 7 bases are shared with TRBD1. J was trimmed by 6 bases and V by 2 bases; bases with no gene match: 7. The CDR3 sequence is 15 residues long. The germline CDR1 and CDR2 sequences are SGHTA and FQGNSA. The CDR3 sequence is CASSLLDRVSQPQHF. The CDR3 coding sequence is TGTGCCAGCAGCTTACTCGACAGGGTGAGTCAGCCCCAGCATTTT.

The CDR3 reads CASRTTGGRTEAFF. The CDR3 DNA sequence: TGCGCCAGCAGAACGACAGGGGGTAGGACTGAAGCTTTCTTT. The chain combines TRBV5-1 with TRBJ1-1; the match to TRBD1 covers 9 bases. CDR3 length equals 14 residues. J was trimmed by 5 bases and V by 5 bases; bases with no gene match: 7. Germline CDR1 and CDR2: SGHRS and YFSETQ. Full variable domain (remainder filled in from reference TRBV5-1 and TRBJ1-1): KAGVTQTPRYLIKTRGQQVTLSCSPISGHRSVSWYQQTPGQGLQFLFEYFSETQRNKGNFPGRFSGRQFSNSRSEMNVSTLELGDSALYLCASRTTGGRTEAFFGQGTRLTVV.

This chain connects TRBV27 to TRBJ2-5, with 14 bases matching TRBD2. This CDR3 contains 16 residues. Germline CDR1 is MNHEY and CDR2 is SMNVEV (reference sequence). The V gene end was trimmed by 4 bases and the J gene end by 4 bases; junction bases not matched to a gene: 5. The CDR3 spells CASSSQTSGRVETQYF. DNA for the CDR3: TGTGCCAGCAGTTCCCAGACTAGCGGGAGGGTAGAGACCCAGTACTTC.

The chain employs TRBV10-3 and TRBJ2-7; 7 positions agree with TRBD2. The ends lost 2 bases at V and 3 bases at J; junction bases unmatched: 7. The CDR3 runs to 15 residues. CDR1 ENHRY and CDR2 SYGVKD come from the germline V gene. The CDR3 reads CAISEGGTKFYEQYF. CDR3 sequence (DNA): TGTGCCATCAGTGAGGGGGGGACTAAGTTCTACGAGCAGTACTTC.

The rearrangement uses TRBV28 and TRBJ2-1; 12 nucleotides match TRBD2. This CDR3 is 14 amino acids long. The ends lost 8 bases at V and 7 bases at J; junction bases unmatched: 6. Germline CDR1 is MDHEN and CDR2 is SYDVKM. The CDR3 protein is CASETSGGLNEQFF. In DNA, the CDR3 is TGTGCCAGCGAGACTAGCGGGGGCCTTAATGAGCAGTTCTTC.

The table lists this clone with a count of one. V gene TRBV18 combines with J gene TRBJ1-5, with 10 bases identical to TRBD1. In germline, CDR1 is KGHSH, CDR2 LQKENI. Losses at the gene ends were 6 bases for V and 3 bases for J; bases not matched to a gene: 17. This CDR3 spans 19 amino acids. The CDR3 is CASSYFTGTGAANNQPQHF. The DNA of the CDR3 is TGTGCCAGCTCGTACTTTACCGGGACAGGGGCCGCTAACAATCAGCCCCAGCATTTT.